This T cell receptor beta chain was identified in a study of cytotoxic CD8 clonotypes in ibrutinib-treated CLL. Investigators sought sequencing depths of between 1 in 200,000 and 1 in 1 million T cells. The method was immunoSEQ multiplex PCR; TCRdb's version includes in-frame clones alone and lacks a portion of them. The data show around 310,000 clones, 80% seen once. Remarks on this clone: What it binds is not known.

Study-wide points: Public clonotypes, rarely seen, contracted or held steady on treatment.

The V segment lost 6 bases and the J segment 7 bases; nucleotides outside the gene matches: 18. The CDR3 extends over 16 amino acids. The germline gives CDR1 SGHNT, CDR2 YENEEA. This sample comprised PBMCs, obtained before ibrutinib treatment. This chain links TRBV11-3 with TRBJ2-7, with 7 bases fitting TRBD2. This clonotype was sampled from a human donor with chronic lymphocytic leukemia. The CDR3 region is CASSPGEGTILREQYF. CDR3 sequence (DNA): TGTGCCAGCAGTCCCGGGGAGGGGACTATACTACGAGAGCAGTACTTC.